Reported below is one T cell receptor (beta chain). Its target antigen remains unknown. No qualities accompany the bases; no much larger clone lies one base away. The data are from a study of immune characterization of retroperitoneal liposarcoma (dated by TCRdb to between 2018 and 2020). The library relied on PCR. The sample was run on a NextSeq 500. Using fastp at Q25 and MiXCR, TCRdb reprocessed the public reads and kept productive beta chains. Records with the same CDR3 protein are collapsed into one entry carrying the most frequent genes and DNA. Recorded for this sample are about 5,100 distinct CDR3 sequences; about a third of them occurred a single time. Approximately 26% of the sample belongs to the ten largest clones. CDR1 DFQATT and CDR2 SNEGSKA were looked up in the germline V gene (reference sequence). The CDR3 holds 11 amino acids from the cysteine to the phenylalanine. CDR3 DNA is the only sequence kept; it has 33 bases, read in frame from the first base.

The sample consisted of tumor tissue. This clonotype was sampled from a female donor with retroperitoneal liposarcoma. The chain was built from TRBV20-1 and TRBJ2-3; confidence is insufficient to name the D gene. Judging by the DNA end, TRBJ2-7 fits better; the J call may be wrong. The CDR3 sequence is CSAVDNNEQYF. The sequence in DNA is TGCAGTGCCGTCGACAACAATGAGCAGTACTTC.